This entry features one T cell receptor beta chain sequence. Its antigen is not known. This record belongs to a study of identical twins' blood T cells. Points from the study as a whole: Shared environment remains a possible cause of twin similarity.

The CDR3 length is 15 residues. The germline V gene has CDR1 SGHDN and CDR2 FVKESK. The V gene lost 2 bases and the J gene lost 6 bases, with 14 bases spanning the gap. In TCRdb, the 5' RACE reads were re-called with MiXCR into one record per CDR3 protein. The sample holds a few hundred thousand distinct CDR3 sequences; about 28% are singletons and the top ten take 6% to 7%. Sequenced material: PBMCs. This clonotype originated in a woman aged 18 to 50 in good health. The genes are TRBV14 and TRBJ2-1, with D perhaps TRBD1 or TRBD2 (6 bases each). CDR3: CASSQLRGGLNEQFF. CDR3 bases: TGTGCCAGCAGCCAACTAAGAGGGGGACTCAATGAGCAGTTCTTC.